The following is a T cell receptor beta chain sequence with its context. The ends lost 5 bases at V and 1 base at J; junction bases unmatched: 12. CDR1 and CDR2 (germline): MRHNA, SNTAGT. The CDR3 sequence is 18 residues long. TCRdb's copy holds only in-frame clones and misses some; the assay was immunoSEQ multiplex PCR. The profile shows roughly 69,000 clones, more than 85% of them singletons. This record belongs to a study of technical replicates of blood from a handful of donors. The sequenced sample was PBMCs. This TCR was sampled from a human donor in good health. Some clones in this sample may be carry-over from other donors' samples. This chain connects TRBV6-4 to TRBJ2-7; 12 bases are shared with TRBD2. The CDR3 reads CASSRGDTSGGRSYEQYF. The CDR3 nucleotides read TGTGCCAGCAGTCGGGGGGATACTAGCGGGGGGCGATCCTACGAGCAGTACTTC.